Listed below are T cell receptor beta chains from one sample, sequenced in a study of glioma-infiltrating T cells. MiXCR, run by TCRdb on the multiplex PCR reads, gives a single entry per CDR3 protein. This table has around 390,000 distinct CDR3 sequences, around 38% appearing once. Sequencing was carried out using glioma tissue, nonneoplastic brain tissue, or PBMCs (not recorded which). The source is a human donor with low-grade glioma or glioblastoma, undergoing nonglioma brain surgery, or in good health (not recorded which). Each CDR3 is given with its conserved first and last residue. Fields, in order: V gene, CDR3 protein.

>TRBV11-2
CAGSEHSGKYQETQYF
>TRBV4-1
CASSPSGGEQYF
>TRBV4-2
CASSQESHNEQFF
>TRBV6-2/TRBV6-3
CASSSHTEAFF
>TRBV2
CASSEEANYGYTF
>TRBV4-2
CASSQEGTALGSPLHF
>TRBV14
CASIRDRLLNEQYF
>TRBV12-3/TRBV12-4
CASSYNRGSAEQFF
>TRBV19
CASSMLDNEQFF
>TRBV4-3
CASSQMLGGSYNEQFF
>TRBV2
CASSEGTESSYNEQFF
>TRBV6-1
CASSTSGLSYEQYF
>TRBV4-1
CASSPGGDNEQFF
>TRBV20-1
CSASSGYEQYF
>TRBV15
CATSRETSGYYNEQFF
>TRBV2
CASRYRGRLPYQENQYF
>TRBV6-1
CASSMDRGSGNTIYF
>TRBV11-3
CASSQGQKETQYF
>TRBV4-3
CASSQERRTTDTQYF
>TRBV10-3
CAISEEGFQPQHF
>TRBV27
CASSLTNTSGRYDTQYF
>TRBV15
CATAGEGETQYF
>TRBV7-9
CASSLERLGEETQYF
>TRBV7-9
CASSYQQGQNTEAFF
>TRBV6-1
CASSRDTNEKLFF
>TRBV20-1
CSARDRELAGGPHYNEQFF
>TRBV10-3
CATKDREDEKLFF